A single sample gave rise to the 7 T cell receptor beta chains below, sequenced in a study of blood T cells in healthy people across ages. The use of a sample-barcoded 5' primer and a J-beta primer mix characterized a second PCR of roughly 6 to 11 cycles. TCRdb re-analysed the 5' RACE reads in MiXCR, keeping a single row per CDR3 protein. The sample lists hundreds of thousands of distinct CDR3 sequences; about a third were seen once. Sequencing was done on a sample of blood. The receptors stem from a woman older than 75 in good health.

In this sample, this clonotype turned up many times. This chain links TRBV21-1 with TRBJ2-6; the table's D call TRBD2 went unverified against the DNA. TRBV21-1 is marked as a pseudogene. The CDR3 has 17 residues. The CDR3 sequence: CASSKGLAGSGANVLTF. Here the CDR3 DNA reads TGTGCCAGCAGCAAGGGACTAGCGGGCTCTGGGGCCAACGTCCTGACTTTC.

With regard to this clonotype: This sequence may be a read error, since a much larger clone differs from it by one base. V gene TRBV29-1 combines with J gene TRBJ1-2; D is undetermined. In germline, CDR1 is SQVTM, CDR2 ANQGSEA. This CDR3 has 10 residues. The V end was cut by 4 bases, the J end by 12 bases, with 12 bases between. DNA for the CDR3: TGCAGCGTTGCAAGGCCCGTTAACACCTTC. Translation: CSVARPVNTF.

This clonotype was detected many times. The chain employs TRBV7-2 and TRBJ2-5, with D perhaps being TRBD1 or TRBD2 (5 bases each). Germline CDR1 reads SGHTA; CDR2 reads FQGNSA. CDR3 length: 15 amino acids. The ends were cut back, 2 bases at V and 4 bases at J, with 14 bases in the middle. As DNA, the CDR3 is TGTGCCAGCAGCTTATCCGGGACCGAAACAGAGACCCAGTACTTC. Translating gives CASSLSGTETETQYF.

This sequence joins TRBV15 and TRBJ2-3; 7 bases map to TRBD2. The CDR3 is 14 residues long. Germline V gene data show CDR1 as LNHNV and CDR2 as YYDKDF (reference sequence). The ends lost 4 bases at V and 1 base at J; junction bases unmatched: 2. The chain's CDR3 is CATSISGGTDTQYF. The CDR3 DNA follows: TGTGCCACCAGCATAAGCGGGGGCACAGATACGCAGTATTTT. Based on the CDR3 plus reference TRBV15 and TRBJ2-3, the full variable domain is DAMVIQNPRYQVTQFGKPVTLSCSQTLNHNVMYWYQQKSSQAPKLLFHYYDKDFNNEADTPDNFQSRRPNTSFCFLDIRSPGLGDTAMYLCATSISGGTDTQYFGPGTRLTVL.

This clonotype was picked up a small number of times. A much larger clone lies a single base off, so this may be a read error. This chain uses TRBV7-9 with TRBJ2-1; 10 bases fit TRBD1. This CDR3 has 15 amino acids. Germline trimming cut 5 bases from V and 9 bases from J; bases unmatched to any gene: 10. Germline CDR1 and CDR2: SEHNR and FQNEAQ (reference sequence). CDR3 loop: CASSRTGGGGGEQFF. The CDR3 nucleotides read TGTGCCAGCAGCCGGACAGGGGGGGGTGGTGGTGAGCAGTTCTTC.

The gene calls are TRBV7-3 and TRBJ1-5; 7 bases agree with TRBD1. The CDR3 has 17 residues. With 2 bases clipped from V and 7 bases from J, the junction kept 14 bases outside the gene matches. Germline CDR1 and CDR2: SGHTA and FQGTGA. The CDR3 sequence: CASSLLPRQGSDQPQHF. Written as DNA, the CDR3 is TGTGCCAGCAGCTTACTTCCCCGACAGGGTTCGGACCAGCCCCAGCATTTT.

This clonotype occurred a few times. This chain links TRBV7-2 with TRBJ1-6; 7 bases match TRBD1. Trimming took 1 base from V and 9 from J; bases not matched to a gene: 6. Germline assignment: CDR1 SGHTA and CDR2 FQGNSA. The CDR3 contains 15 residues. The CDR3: CASSLEGQLGSPLHF. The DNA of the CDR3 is TGTGCCAGCAGCTTAGAGGGACAGCTAGGTTCACCCCTCCACTTT. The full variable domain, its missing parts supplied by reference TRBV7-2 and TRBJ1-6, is GAGVSQSPSNKVTEKGKDVELRCDPISGHTALYWYRQSLGQGLEFLIYFQGNSAPDKSGLPSDRFSAERTGGSVSTLTIQRTQQEDSAVYLCASSLEGQLGSPLHFGNGTRLTVT.